Shown below are 2 T cell receptor beta chains from a single sample sequenced in a study of T-cell reconstitution after alpha-beta-depleted transplantation in children. Preparing the TCRbeta library involved the use of unique molecular identifiers. Each CDR3 protein gets one entry after TCRdb re-called the PCR reads with MiXCR. The sample has more than 120,000 distinct CDR3 sequences; around 8.5% are singletons. The specimen comprised PBMCs, mostly from graft donor cells, sampled 180 days after TCRalphabeta/CD19-depleted stem cell transplant. The receptors shown here come from a female patient between 2 and 10 years old who had a stem cell transplant for congenital amegakaryocytic thrombocytopenia, so the T cells may come from the graft donor.

The rearrangement joins TRBV10-3 to TRBJ2-7; TRBD2 might be the D (5 bases). The V gene lost 3 bases and the J gene lost 2 bases, with 8 bases spanning the gap. This CDR3 comprises 13 residues. The V gene's germline CDR1 is ENHRY and CDR2 SYGVKD. CDR3 in DNA: TGTGCCATCAGTGACTTCGGGGCCTACGAGCAGTACTTC. Translating it yields CAISDFGAYEQYF.

This clonotype was seen ten or more times. The chain has TRBV5-1 and TRBJ2-7; 7 bases map to TRBD1. CDR1 and CDR2 from the germline V gene are SGHRS and YFSETQ. The CDR3 consists of 15 residues. V shed 0 bases and J 3 bases; nucleotides not matched to a gene: 6. CDR3 sequence (DNA): TGCGCCAGCAGCTTGGGGGACAGAATTTACTACGAGCAGTACTTC. Translating gives CASSLGDRIYYEQYF.